Following are 12 T cell receptor beta chains from one sample sequenced in a study of PD-L1 blockade in urothelial cancer (dated by TCRdb to between 2016 and 2019). Library prep was done by the immunoSEQ multiplex PCR assay. TCRdb retrieved this table from immuneACCESS and kept in-frame rearrangements only. Not all clones are present; in checked studies, unresolved V genes account for under half, and no reason is known for the remainder. This sample comprises some 51,000 clones, 75% to 90% of them detected only once. The ten largest clones add up to approximately 16% of the sample. The material was PBMCs, obtained around atezolizumab (anti-PD-L1) treatment. The receptors were sampled from a man aged 55 to 69 with urothelial cancer.

This clone was seen a handful of times. V and J are TRBV10-3 and TRBJ1-5; 7 bases line up with TRBD1. The V segment lost 5 bases and the J segment 1 base; nucleotides outside the gene matches: 2. CDR3 length equals 14 residues. Per the germline V gene, CDR1 is ENHRY and CDR2 is SYGVKD. CDR3 in amino acids: CAISNRGSNQPQHF. For the CDR3, the DNA is TGTGCCATCAGTAACAGGGGAAGCAATCAGCCCCAGCATTTT.

The chain uses TRBV10-1 and TRBJ2-2; D is unclear. V shed 3 bases and J shed 2 bases, with 13 bases lying between them. CDR1 is WNHNN, CDR2 SYGVQD, per germline (reference sequence). CDR3 length equals 16 residues. The CDR3 region is CASSEYTAGNTGELFF. The CDR3 DNA follows: TGCGCCAGCAGTGAATATACAGCCGGAAACACCGGGGAGCTGTTTTTT.

The V call is TRBV5-1, the J call TRBJ2-6, with TRBD2 matching 14 bases. The germline V gene encodes CDR1 SGHRS and CDR2 YFSETQ. The J segment lost 1 base and the V segment lost 4 bases, leaving 4 bases of the junction unmatched. There are 18 residues in the CDR3. The CDR3 DNA reads TGCGCCAGCAGCGGGACTAGCGGGAGAAAGTCTGGGGCCAACGTCCTGACTTTC. Residues: CASSGTSGRKSGANVLTF.

This clone was found a few times. The rearrangement uses TRBV5-3 and TRBJ1-5; D is unclear. TRBV5-3 is recorded as an ORF, its role being uncertain. Trimming left V 3 bases short and J 6 bases short, with 4 bases between. The CDR3 loop spans 11 amino acids. Written as DNA, the CDR3 is TGTGCCAGAAGCTCACTTCAGCCCCAGCATTTT. Translated, it gives CARSSLQPQHF.

The V call is TRBV6-6, the J call TRBJ2-1, with 7 bases identical to TRBD2. The CDR3 is 15 amino acids. With V trimmed by 3 bases and J by 0 bases, 2 bases remained unmatched. The V gene's germline CDR1 is MNHNY and CDR2 SVGAGI (reference sequence). CDR3 coding DNA: TGTGCCAGCAGTTATCGCGGGAGCTCCTACAATGAGCAGTTCTTC. Protein sequence: CASSYRGSSYNEQFF.

The CDR3 sequence is CAIAFQGAGETQYF. CDR3 in DNA: TGTGCCATTGCGTTCCAGGGGGCTGGGGAGACCCAGTACTTC. This chain joins TRBV28 and TRBJ2-5, with 8 positions matching TRBD1. The V gene end was trimmed by 10 bases and the J gene end by 5 bases; junction bases not matched to a gene: 12. CDR3 size: 14 residues. CDR1 is MDHEN, CDR2 SYDVKM, per germline.

The V and J genes are TRBV19 and TRBJ2-7, with 10 bases that match TRBD1. Germline loops: CDR1 LNHDA, CDR2 SQIVND (reference sequence). Trimming removed 2 bases from V and 1 base from J; junction bases left unmatched: 8. The CDR3 runs to 17 residues. The CDR3 is CASSIRLTGGLSYEQYF. The CDR3 DNA sequence: TGTGCCAGTAGTATACGTCTGACAGGGGGCTTATCCTACGAGCAGTACTTC.

The J gene is TRBJ1-3, the V gene TRBV4-2, with 7 bases fitting TRBD1. The germline CDR1 and CDR2 sequences are LGHNA and YNFKEQ. With V trimmed by 1 base and J by 2 bases, 5 bases remained unmatched. This CDR3 comprises 16 residues. Here the CDR3 reads CASSQVSGGPGNTIYF. CDR3 nucleotides: TGTGCCAGCAGCCAAGTTTCAGGGGGTCCTGGAAACACCATATATTTT.

V usage is TRBV27 and J usage is TRBJ1-4; perhaps TRBD1 as D (6 bases). Looked up from germline, CDR1 is MNHEY and CDR2 is SMNVEV (reference sequence). Trimming removed 8 bases from V and 6 bases from J, with 19 bases in between. The CDR3 loop spans 15 amino acids. The CDR3 reads CASSYQRGGDEKLFF. As DNA, the CDR3 is TGTGCCAGCTCTTACCAGCGAGGGGGGGATGAAAAACTGTTTTTT.

This chain connects TRBV10-1 to TRBJ2-2, with TRBD2 matching over 11 bases. The CDR3 consists of 15 residues. The V gene end was trimmed by 4 bases and the J gene end by 7 bases; junction bases not matched to a gene: 5. Germline V gives CDR1 WNHNN, CDR2 SYGVQD (reference sequence). The CDR3 loop reads CASSVLAGVSGELFF. In DNA form, the CDR3 reads TGCGCCAGCAGTGTACTAGCGGGAGTAAGCGGGGAGCTGTTTTTT.

This clone occurred a few times. The rearrangement joins TRBV6-6 to TRBJ1-5; no clear D. This CDR3 is built from 15 residues. V lost 3 bases and J lost 4, with 13 bases in between. The germline V gene has CDR1 MNHNY and CDR2 SVGAGI (reference sequence). The DNA of the CDR3 is TGTGCCAGCAGTTATGCCGCGGATGGGAATCAGCCCCAGCATTTT. Protein: CASSYAADGNQPQHF.

The CDR3 region is CASSRTGVPNEKLFF. The CDR3 DNA sequence: TGTGCCAGCAGTAGGACAGGGGTTCCAAATGAAAAACTGTTTTTT. The rearrangement uses TRBV6-5 and TRBJ1-4; 9 positions match TRBD1. This CDR3 region has 15 residues. CDR1 and CDR2 from the germline V gene are MNHEY and SVGAGI. J lost 5 bases, V lost 5 bases, and 6 bases had no gene match.